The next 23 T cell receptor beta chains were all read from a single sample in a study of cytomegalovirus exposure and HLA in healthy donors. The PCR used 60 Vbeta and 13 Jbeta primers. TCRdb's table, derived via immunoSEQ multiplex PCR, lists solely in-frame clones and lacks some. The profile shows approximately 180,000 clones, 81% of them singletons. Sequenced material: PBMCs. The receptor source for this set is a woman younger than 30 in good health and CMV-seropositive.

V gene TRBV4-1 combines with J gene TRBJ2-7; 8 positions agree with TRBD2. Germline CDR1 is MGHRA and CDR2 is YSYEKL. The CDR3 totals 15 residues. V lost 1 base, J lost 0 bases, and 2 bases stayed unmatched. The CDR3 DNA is TGCGCCAGCAGCCAAGTTAGCGGGGCCTCCTACGAGCAGTACTTC. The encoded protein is CASSQVSGASYEQYF.

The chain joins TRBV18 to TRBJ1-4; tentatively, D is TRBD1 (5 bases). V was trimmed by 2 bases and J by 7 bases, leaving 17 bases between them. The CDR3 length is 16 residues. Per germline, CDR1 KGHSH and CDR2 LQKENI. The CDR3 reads CASSPSDGGPGEKLFF. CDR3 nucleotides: TGTGCCAGCTCACCATCCGACGGGGGTCCGGGTGAAAAACTGTTTTTT.

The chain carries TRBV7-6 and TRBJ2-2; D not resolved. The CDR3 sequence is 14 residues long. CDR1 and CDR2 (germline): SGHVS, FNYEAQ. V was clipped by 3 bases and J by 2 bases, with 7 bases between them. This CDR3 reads CASSFVLNTGELFF. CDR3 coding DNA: TGTGCCAGCAGCTTCGTTCTAAACACCGGGGAGCTGTTTTTT.

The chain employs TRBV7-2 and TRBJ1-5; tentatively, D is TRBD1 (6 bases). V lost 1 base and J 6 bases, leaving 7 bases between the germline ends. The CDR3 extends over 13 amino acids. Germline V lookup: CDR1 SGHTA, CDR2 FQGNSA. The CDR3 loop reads CASSLDRVQPQHF. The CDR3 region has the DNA TGTGCCAGCAGCTTAGACAGGGTTCAGCCCCAGCATTTT.

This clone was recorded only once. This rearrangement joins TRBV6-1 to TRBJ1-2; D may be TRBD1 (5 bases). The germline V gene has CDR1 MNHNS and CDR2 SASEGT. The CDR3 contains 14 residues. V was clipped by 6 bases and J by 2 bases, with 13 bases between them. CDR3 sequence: CASSYGGYNYGYTF. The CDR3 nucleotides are TGTGCCAGCAGCTACGGGGGGTACAACTATGGCTACACCTTC.

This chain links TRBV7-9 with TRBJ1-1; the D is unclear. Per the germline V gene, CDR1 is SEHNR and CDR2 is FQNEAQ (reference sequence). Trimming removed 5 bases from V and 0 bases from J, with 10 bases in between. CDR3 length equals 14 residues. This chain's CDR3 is CASSNLDVNTEAFF. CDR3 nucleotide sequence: TGTGCCAGCAGCAACCTAGACGTGAACACTGAAGCTTTCTTT.

CDR3 sequence (DNA): TGCGCCAGCAGCTCGACTAGCGGGGGGAGAACAGATACGCAGTATTTT. Translating gives CASSSTSGGRTDTQYF. The chain combines TRBV5-1 with TRBJ2-3; 13 bases map to TRBD2. The germline gives CDR1 SGHRS, CDR2 YFSETQ. There are 16 residues in the CDR3. Trimming cost V 3 bases and J 3 bases; bases outside gene matches: 4.

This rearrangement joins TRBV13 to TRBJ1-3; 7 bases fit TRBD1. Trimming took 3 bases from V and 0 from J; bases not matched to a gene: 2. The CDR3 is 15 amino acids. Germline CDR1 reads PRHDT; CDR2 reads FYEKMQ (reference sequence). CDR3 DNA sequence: TGTGCCAGCAGCTTGACAGGGCCCTCTGGAAACACCATATATTTT. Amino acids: CASSLTGPSGNTIYF.

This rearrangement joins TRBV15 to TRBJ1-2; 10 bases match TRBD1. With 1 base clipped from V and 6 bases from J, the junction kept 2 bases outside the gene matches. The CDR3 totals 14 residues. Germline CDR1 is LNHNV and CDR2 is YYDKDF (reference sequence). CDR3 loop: CATSRGQGADGYTF. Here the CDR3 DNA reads TGTGCCACCAGCAGAGGACAGGGGGCGGATGGCTACACCTTC.

The CDR3 DNA sequence: TGCGCCAGCAGCCAAGGGCGCGGGGGTAATGAGCAGTTCTTC. Its translation: CASSQGRGGNEQFF. This rearrangement joins TRBV4-1 to TRBJ2-1; 7 bases line up with TRBD2. The germline CDR1 and CDR2 sequences are MGHRA and YSYEKL. The CDR3 contains 14 residues. J was trimmed by 7 bases and V by 1 base; bases with no gene match: 4.

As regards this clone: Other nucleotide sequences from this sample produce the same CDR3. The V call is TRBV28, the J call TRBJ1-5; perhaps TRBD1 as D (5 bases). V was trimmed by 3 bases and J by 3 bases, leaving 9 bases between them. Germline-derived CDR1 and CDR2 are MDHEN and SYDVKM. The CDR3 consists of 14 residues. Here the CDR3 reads CASSFRQFNQPQHF. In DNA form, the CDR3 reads TGTGCCAGCAGTTTTCGACAGTTCAATCAGCCCCAGCATTTT.

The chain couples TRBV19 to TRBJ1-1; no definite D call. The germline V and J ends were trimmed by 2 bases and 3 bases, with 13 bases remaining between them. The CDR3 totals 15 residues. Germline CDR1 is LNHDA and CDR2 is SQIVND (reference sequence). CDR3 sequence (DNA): TGTGCCAGTAGTATATACGGGCCGGGAGACACTGAAGCTTTCTTT. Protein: CASSIYGPGDTEAFF. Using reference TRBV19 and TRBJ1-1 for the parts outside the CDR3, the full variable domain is DGGITQSPKYLFRKEGQNVTLSCEQNLNHDAMYWYRQDPGQGLRLIYYSQIVNDFQKGDIAEGYSVSREKKESFPLTVTSAQKNPTAFYLCASSIYGPGDTEAFFGQGTRLTVV.

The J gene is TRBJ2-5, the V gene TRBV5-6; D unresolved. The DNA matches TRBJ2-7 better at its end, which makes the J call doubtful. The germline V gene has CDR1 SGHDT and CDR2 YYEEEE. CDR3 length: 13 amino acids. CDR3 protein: CASSFLGYYEQYF. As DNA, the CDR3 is TGTGCCAGCAGCTTTCTGGGTTACTACGAGCAGTACTTC.

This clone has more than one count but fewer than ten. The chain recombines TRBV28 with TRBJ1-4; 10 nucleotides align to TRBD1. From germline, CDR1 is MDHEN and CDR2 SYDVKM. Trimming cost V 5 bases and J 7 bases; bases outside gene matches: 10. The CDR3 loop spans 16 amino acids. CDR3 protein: CASSLRTGGGLEKLFF. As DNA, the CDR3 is TGTGCCAGCAGTCTAAGGACAGGGGGAGGCCTTGAAAAACTGTTTTTT.

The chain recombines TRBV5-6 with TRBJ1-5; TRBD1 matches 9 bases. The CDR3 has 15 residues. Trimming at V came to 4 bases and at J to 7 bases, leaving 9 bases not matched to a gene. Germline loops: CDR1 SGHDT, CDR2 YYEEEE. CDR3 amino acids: CASSLRQGGGQPQHF. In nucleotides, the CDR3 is TGTGCCAGCAGCCTTCGACAGGGGGGCGGCCAGCCCCAGCATTTT.

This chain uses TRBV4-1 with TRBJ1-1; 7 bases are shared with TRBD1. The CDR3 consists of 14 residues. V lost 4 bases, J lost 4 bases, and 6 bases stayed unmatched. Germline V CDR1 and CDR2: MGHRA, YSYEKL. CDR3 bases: TGCGCCAGCAGCCGAAAGGGGGCCGTCACTGAAGCTTTCTTT. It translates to CASSRKGAVTEAFF.

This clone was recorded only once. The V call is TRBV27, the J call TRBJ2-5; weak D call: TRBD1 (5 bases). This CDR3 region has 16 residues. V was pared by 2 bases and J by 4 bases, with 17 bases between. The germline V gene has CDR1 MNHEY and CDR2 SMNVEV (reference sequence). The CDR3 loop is CASSLGAGLGVETQYF. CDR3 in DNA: TGTGCCAGCAGTTTAGGGGCAGGGCTCGGTGTAGAGACCCAGTACTTC.

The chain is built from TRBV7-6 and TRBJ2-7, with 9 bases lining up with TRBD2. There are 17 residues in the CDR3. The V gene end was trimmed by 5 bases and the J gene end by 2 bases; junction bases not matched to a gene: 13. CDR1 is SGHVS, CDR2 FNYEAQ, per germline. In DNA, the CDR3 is TGTGCCAGCAGCCCCGGGGGCGGGGGGGGGAGGACCTACGAGCAGTACTTC. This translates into CASSPGGGGGRTYEQYF. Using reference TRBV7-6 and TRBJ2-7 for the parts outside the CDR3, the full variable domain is GAGVSQSPRYKVTKRGQDVALRCDPISGHVSLYWYRQALGQGPEFLTYFNYEAQQDKSGLPNDRFSAERPEGSISTLTIQRTEQRDSAMYRCASSPGGGGGRTYEQYFGPGTRLTVT.

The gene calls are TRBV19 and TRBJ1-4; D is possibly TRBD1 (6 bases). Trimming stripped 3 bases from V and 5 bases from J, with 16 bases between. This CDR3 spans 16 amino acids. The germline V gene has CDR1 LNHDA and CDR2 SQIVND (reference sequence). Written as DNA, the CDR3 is TGTGCCAGTAGTATCCCCCGACGGGGGGCGAATGAAAAACTGTTTTTT. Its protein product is CASSIPRRGANEKLFF.

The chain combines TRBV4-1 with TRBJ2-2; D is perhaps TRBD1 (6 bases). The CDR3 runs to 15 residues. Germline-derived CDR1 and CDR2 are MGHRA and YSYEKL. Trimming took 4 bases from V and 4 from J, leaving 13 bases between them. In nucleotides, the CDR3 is TGCGCCAGCAGCCGAGCGGACAGCCGCACCGGGGAGCTGTTTTTT. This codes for CASSRADSRTGELFF.

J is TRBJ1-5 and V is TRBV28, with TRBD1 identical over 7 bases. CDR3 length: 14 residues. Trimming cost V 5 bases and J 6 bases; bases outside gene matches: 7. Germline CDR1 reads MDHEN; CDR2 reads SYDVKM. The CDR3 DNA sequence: TGTGCCAGCAGTATCCAACCAGGGGGTCAGCCCCAGCATTTT. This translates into CASSIQPGGQPQHF.

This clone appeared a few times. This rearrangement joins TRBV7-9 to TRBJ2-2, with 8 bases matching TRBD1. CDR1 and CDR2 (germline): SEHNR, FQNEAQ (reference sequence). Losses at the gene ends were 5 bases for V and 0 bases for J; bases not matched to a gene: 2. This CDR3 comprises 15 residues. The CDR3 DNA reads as TGTGCCAGCAGCCAGGGGGCAGCGAACACCGGGGAGCTGTTTTTT. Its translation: CASSQGAANTGELFF.

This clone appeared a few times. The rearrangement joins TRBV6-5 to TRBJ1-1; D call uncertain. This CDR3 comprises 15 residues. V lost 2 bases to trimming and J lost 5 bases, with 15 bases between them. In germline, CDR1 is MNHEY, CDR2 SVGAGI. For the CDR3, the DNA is TGTGCCAGCAGTTACAATACTGTGCTGAGAACTGAAGCTTTCTTT. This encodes CASSYNTVLRTEAFF.